The rows below give T cell receptor beta chains drawn from one sample of a study of tumor and adjacent non-tumor tissue in lung cancer. TCRdb re-called the multiplex PCR reads with MiXCR, one entry per CDR3 protein. The table lists under 250,000 distinct CDR3 sequences, around 71% of them singletons. The source material was lung tumor tissue. These receptors all stem from a man aged 55 to 70 with non-small cell lung cancer. Both conserved end residues are part of each CDR3. D genes are given only for firm matches. The size of a clone is reported for some rows only, either as once, few or many, or as a class for expanded clones.

j_gene	d_gene	len	v_gene	abundance	CDR3aa	CDR3nt
TRBJ1-2	-	13	TRBV6-5	many	CASSYTPTYGYTF	TGTGCCAGCAGTTACACACCTACCTATGGCTACACCTTC
TRBJ1-3	TRBD1	14	TRBV12-3/TRBV12-4	few	CASSWTGRPNTIYF	TGTGCCAGCAGTTGGACAGGACGCCCCAACACCATATATTTT
TRBJ2-2	-	16	TRBV11-1	-	CANSFYWARSTWELFF	TGTGCCAACAGCTTCTACTGGGCGCGAAGCACCTGGGAGCTGTTTTTT
TRBJ2-5	-	14	TRBV20-1	few	CSARGGGMGETQYF	TGCAGTGCTAGAGGAGGTGGGATGGGGGAGACCCAGTACTTC
TRBJ1-3	TRBD1	17	TRBV6-5	-	CASSNTGGRASGNTIYF	TGTGCCAGCAGTAATACAGGGGGTCGCGCCTCTGGAAACACCATATATTTT
TRBJ1-1	-	16	TRBV6-1	once	CASSAGSTGKNTEAFF	TGTGCCAGCAGTGCCGGGTCCACAGGGAAGAACACTGAAGCTTTCTTT
TRBJ2-5	-	13	TRBV11-2	-	CASSFAPQEIQYF	TGTGCCAGCAGCTTCGCCCCCCAAGAGATCCAGTACTTC
TRBJ2-1	TRBD1	16	TRBV10-1	-	CASNPTQGAAYNEQFF	TGCGCCAGCAATCCCACCCAGGGGGCCGCATACAATGAGCAGTTCTTC
TRBJ2-3	TRBD2	14	TRBV6-6	-	CVSSGLAGADTQYF	TGTGTCAGCAGCGGACTAGCAGGAGCAGATACGCAGTATTTT
TRBJ2-1	-	13	TRBV11-2	-	CASSLGGDNEKFF	TGTGCCAGCAGCTTAGGGGGGGACAATGAGAAGTTCTTC
TRBJ1-5	TRBD1	17	TRBV7-8	-	CAGSVGNAGGRNQPQHF	TGTGCCGGCAGCGTAGGAAATGCAGGGGGCAGGAATCAGCCCCAGCATTTT
TRBJ2-1	TRBD2	17	TRBV6-2/TRBV6-3	-	CASNYPLAGATYNEQFF	TGTGCCAGCAATTACCCTCTAGCGGGAGCTACCTACAATGAGCAGTTCTTC
TRBJ2-5	-	15	TRBV11-3	-	CASSLFGGAEEIQYF	TGTGCCAGCAGTTTATTCGGCGGGGCGGAAGAGATCCAGTACTTC
TRBJ1-2	TRBD1	15	TRBV11-2	few	CASSPNTGGEGGYTF	TGTGCCAGCAGCCCAAATACAGGGGGCGAGGGTGGCTACACCTTC
TRBJ2-5	-	11	TRBV28	-	CASRLSRTQNF	TGTGCCAGCAGGCTTTCGCGGACCCAGAACTTC
TRBJ2-1	TRBD2	15	TRBV20-1	-	CSTRLAGGRSNEQFF	TGCAGTACAAGGCTAGCGGGAGGGCGGAGTAATGAACAGTTCTTC
TRBJ1-1	-	15	TRBV11-2	-	CAGSLEISGFTEAFF	TGTGCCGGCAGCTTAGAAATCAGTGGATTCACTGAAGCTTTCTTT
TRBJ1-5	-	16	TRBV5-1	once	CASSLGTGNRNQPQHF	TGCGCCAGCAGCTTGGGGACGGGAAATCGCAATCAGCCCCAGCATTTT
TRBJ2-5	-	14	TRBV14	-	CASSQDHVASSRHF	TGTGCCAGCAGCCAAGATCATGTGGCGAGTAGTCGGCACTTC
TRBJ2-7	-	13	TRBV29-1	few	CSAIPGSSYEQYF	TGCAGCGCCATTCCGGGAAGCTCCTACGAGCAGTACTTC
TRBJ2-2	-	15	TRBV11-2	many	CASSLGTGRTGELFF	TGTGCCAGCAGCTTAGGAACAGGGCGGACCGGGGAGCTGTTTTTT
TRBJ2-2	TRBD2	17	TRBV5-6	-	CASSYPGTSTNTGELFF	TGTGCCAGCAGCTACCCCGGGACTAGCACGAACACCGGGGAGCTGTTTTTT
TRBJ2-5	-	15	TRBV5-4	-	CASSVLGGMRESQYF	TGTGCCAGCAGCGTTTTAGGGGGTATGAGGGAGAGCCAGTACTTC
TRBJ2-7	-	14	TRBV4-2	-	CTSSQDYASPEQYF	TGTACCAGCAGCCAAGATTATGCCTCCCCCGAGCAATACTTC
TRBJ2-3	TRBD1	15	TRBV6-5	few	CASSWTGSGTDTQYF	TGTGCCAGCAGTTGGACAGGTTCGGGCACAGATACGCAGTATTTT